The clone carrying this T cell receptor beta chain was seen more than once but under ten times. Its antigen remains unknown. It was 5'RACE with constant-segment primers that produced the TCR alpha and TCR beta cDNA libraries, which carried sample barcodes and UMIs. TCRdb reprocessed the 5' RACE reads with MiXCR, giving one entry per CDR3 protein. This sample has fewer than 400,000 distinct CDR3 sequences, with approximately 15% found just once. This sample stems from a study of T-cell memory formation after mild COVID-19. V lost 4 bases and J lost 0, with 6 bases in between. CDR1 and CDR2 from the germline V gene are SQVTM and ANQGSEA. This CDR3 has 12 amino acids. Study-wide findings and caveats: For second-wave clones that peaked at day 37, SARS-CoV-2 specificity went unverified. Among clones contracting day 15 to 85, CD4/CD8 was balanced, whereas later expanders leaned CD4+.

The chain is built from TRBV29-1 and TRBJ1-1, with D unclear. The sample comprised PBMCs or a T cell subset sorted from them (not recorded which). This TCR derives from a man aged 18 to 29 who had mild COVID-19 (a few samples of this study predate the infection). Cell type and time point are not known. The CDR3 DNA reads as TGCAGCGTTGGGTTTATGAACACTGAAGCTTTCTTT. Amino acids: CSVGFMNTEAFF. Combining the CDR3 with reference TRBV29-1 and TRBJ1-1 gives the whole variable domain SAVISQKPSRDICQRGTSLTIQCQVDSQVTMMFWYRQQPGQSLTLIATANQGSEATYESGFVIDKFPISRPNLTFSTLTVSNMSPEDSSIYLCSVGFMNTEAFFGQGTRLTVV.